A single sample gave rise to the 2 T cell receptor beta chains below, sequenced in a study of blood T cell repertoires in COVID-19. Here immunoSEQ multiplex PCR was the method, and the copy in TCRdb shows in-frame clones only, minus some. The sample has 250,000 or so clones; approximately 91% are singletons. Input material: peripheral blood. The receptors stem from an older woman with acute or convalescent COVID-19.

The table lists this clone with a count of one. CDR3 sequence reads: CASSLAWTESTDTQYF. Here the CDR3 DNA reads TGCGCCAGCAGCTTGGCATGGACAGAAAGCACAGATACGCAGTATTTT. The chain joins TRBV5-1 to TRBJ2-3; tentatively, D is TRBD1 (6 bases). V lost 0 bases, J lost 0 bases, and 11 bases lay in between. Germline CDR1 reads SGHRS; CDR2 reads YFSETQ. This CDR3 spans 16 amino acids.

About this clone itself: Other nucleotide sequences from this sample produce the same CDR3. The chain uses TRBV9 and TRBJ1-3; no clear D. Per the germline V gene, CDR1 is SGDLS and CDR2 is YYNGEE. Trimming cost V 3 bases and J 0 bases, with 4 bases left between them. The length of the CDR3 is 13 residues. The DNA of the CDR3 is TGTGCCAGCAGCGCAGTCTCTGGAAACACCATATATTTT. This encodes CASSAVSGNTIYF.